Shown below are 11 T cell receptor beta chains from a single sample sequenced in a study of read filtering for tumor transcriptome and immune sequencing. Molecular barcoded adaptors covering alpha/delta and beta/gamma chains were used on about 390 ng RNA. TCRdb re-called the reads through MiXCR, storing one row per CDR3 protein. The repertoire holds fewer than 75,000 distinct CDR3 sequences, with 20% to 25% as singletons. The sample taken for sequencing was a population of CD138-negative cells sorted from bone marrow. Receptor source: a donor at least 40 years old with multiple myeloma.

In this sample, this clonotype turned up many times. The rearrangement uses TRBV6-4 and TRBJ2-2; D gene unclear. Trimming took off 2 bases at V and 3 bases at J, with 4 bases between the two ends. The CDR3 is 13 amino acids. From germline, CDR1 is MRHNA and CDR2 SNTAGT. In nucleotides, the CDR3 is TGTGCCAGCAGTGACGGGGACACCGGGGAGCTGTTTTTT. It specifies CASSDGDTGELFF.

In regard to this clonotype: A single base separates this from a much larger clone, so it may be a read error. The CDR3 DNA reads as TGTGCCGGCAGTGAAGGAGGTAGCACAGATACGCAGTATTTT. As protein: CAGSEGGSTDTQYF. The chain has TRBV6-1 and TRBJ2-3; D may be TRBD2 (5 bases). Germline V gene lookup returns CDR1 MNHNS and CDR2 SASEGT. CDR3 size: 14 residues.

Concerning this clonotype itself: A much larger clone is a single base away; this may be a read error. The chain joins TRBV4-1 to TRBJ2-7; TRBD1 or TRBD2 may be the D gene (5 bases each). Germline V lookup: CDR1 MGHRA, CDR2 YSYEKL. The CDR3 contains 15 residues. The CDR3 nucleotides are TGCGCCAGCAGTGGGACCCTTGAAACCTCCTACGAGCAGTGCTTC. The encoded protein is CASSGTLETSYEQCF.

The chain combines TRBV5-1 with TRBJ2-3, with D possibly matching TRBD2 (5 bases). CDR3 length: 15 residues. Per germline, CDR1 SGHRS and CDR2 YFSETQ. The ends were cut back, 4 bases at V and 0 bases at J, with 12 bases in the middle. The chain's CDR3 is CASSTRGFSTDTQYF. CDR3 nucleotide sequence: TGCGCCAGCAGCACCCGGGGTTTCAGCACAGATACGCAGTATTTT.

This clonotype was seen at least ten times. The chain recombines TRBV28 with TRBJ2-7, with 7 bases identical to TRBD2. V shed 3 bases, J shed 3 bases, and the junction held 8 bases outside the gene matches. The germline CDR1 and CDR2 sequences are MDHEN and SYDVKM. The CDR3 has 15 amino acids. The CDR3 loop reads CASSFVQRDRYEQYF. CDR3 nucleotide sequence: TGTGCCAGCAGTTTTGTCCAGCGGGACCGCTACGAGCAGTACTTC.

In this sample, this clonotype turned up many times. The chain links TRBV5-1 to TRBJ2-7, with a possible D match to TRBD2 (6 bases). CDR3 size: 13 residues. Germline V gene data show CDR1 as SGHRS and CDR2 as YFSETQ. V was shortened by 4 bases and J by 2 bases, with 10 bases between the two germline ends. The CDR3 DNA sequence: TGCGCCAGCAGCCCCGGGGAGGCCTACGAGCAGTACTTC. Encoded protein: CASSPGEAYEQYF.

This clonotype came up many times. CDR3 amino acids: CASRDRAETEAFF. CDR3 coding DNA: TGTGCCAGCAGAGACAGGGCAGAGACTGAAGCTTTCTTT. This chain links TRBV7-9 with TRBJ1-1, with 7 nucleotides matching TRBD1. V was pared by 6 bases and J by 5 bases, with 6 bases of the junction left unmatched. Per germline, CDR1 SEHNR and CDR2 FQNEAQ (reference sequence). The CDR3 totals 13 residues.

This clonotype came up many times. Compared with germline, one end of the junction differs, possibly owing to a read error. The chain joins TRBV2 to TRBJ2-1, with TRBD1 as a possible D gene (5 bases). Germline V gene lookup returns CDR1 SNHLY and CDR2 FYNNEI. This CDR3 is 13 amino acids long. CDR3 DNA: TGTGCCAGCAATACACGAGAGAGACAGTTGGTAGTCTTC. This codes for CASNTRERQLVVF.

This clonotype was seen many times. The chain uses TRBV5-5 and TRBJ1-6, with D unresolved. V lost 4 bases, J lost 14 bases, and 16 bases lay in between. CDR3 length: 13 residues. CDR1 and CDR2 from the germline V gene are SGHKS and YYEKEE (reference sequence). CDR3 loop: CASSPASLSALHF. CDR3 coding DNA: TGTGCCAGCAGCCCCGCGTCCTTAAGTGCCCTCCACTTT.

The chain carries TRBV20-1 and TRBJ2-5; TRBD2 agrees at 7 bases. Trimming took 0 bases from V and 0 from J; bases not matched to a gene: 4. Germline-derived CDR1 and CDR2 are DFQATT and SNEGSKA (reference sequence). CDR3 size: 15 residues. This chain's CDR3 is CSARDLAENQETQYF. CDR3 nucleotides: TGCAGTGCTAGAGATCTAGCGGAGAACCAAGAGACCCAGTACTTC.

This clonotype has a count of ten or more. The chain carries TRBV3-2 and TRBJ1-5. TRBV3-2 is annotated as a pseudogene. The CDR3 totals 14 residues. The CDR3 loop reads CASSHGLSGQPQHF. The CDR3, as DNA: TGTGCCAGCAGCCACGGACTCAGCGGTCAGCCCCAGCATTTT.